This T cell receptor beta chain was profiled in a study of T-cell memory formation after mild COVID-19. Study context: Largely, TCR clusters stayed within a single donor. Study-level results: Memory sampled before infection contained some responding clones, suggesting cross-reactive memory joined.

The germline V gene has CDR1 SGHRS and CDR2 YFSETQ. The V end lost 2 bases, the J end lost 10 bases, and 7 bases lay between the germline ends. This CDR3 has 12 amino acids. A few counts support this clonotype. As yet, its antigen is unknown. 5'RACE with constant-segment primers yielded barcoded, UMI-tagged TCR alpha and TCR beta cDNA libraries. Each CDR3 protein is one row after TCRdb ran MiXCR on the 5' RACE reads. The repertoire includes fewer than 90,000 distinct CDR3 sequences, over 11% of them detected once, and 30% to 35% sits in the top ten. This chain joins TRBV5-1 and TRBJ1-6; D is unresolved. This sequence was found in an adult woman who had mild COVID-19 (a few samples of this study predate the infection). Cell type and time point are not known. The sequenced sample was PBMCs or a T cell subset sorted from them (not recorded which). The CDR3 DNA reads as TGCGCCAGCAGCTTTAACACCTCACCCCTCCACTTT. It codes for CASSFNTSPLHF.